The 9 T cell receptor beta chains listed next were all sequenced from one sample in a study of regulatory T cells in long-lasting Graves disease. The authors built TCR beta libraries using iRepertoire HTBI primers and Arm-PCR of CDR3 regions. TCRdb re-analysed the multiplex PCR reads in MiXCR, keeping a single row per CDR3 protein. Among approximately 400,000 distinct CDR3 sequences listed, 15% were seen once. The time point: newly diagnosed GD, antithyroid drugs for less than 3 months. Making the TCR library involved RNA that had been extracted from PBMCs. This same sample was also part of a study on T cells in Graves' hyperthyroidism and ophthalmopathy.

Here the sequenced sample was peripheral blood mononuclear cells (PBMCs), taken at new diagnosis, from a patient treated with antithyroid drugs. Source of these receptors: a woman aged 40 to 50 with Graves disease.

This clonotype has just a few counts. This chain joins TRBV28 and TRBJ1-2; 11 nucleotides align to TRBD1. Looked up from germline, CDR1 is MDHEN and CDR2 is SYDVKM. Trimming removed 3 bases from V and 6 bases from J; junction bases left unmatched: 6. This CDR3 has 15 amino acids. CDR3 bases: TGTGCCAGCAGTTTCCAAGGGACAGGGGGAGATGGCTACACCTTC. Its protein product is CASSFQGTGGDGYTF.

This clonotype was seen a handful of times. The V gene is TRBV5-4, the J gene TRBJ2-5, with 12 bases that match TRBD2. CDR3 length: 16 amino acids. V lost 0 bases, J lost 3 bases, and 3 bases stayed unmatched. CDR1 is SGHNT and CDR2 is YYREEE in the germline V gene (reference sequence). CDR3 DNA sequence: TGTGCCAGCAGCTTGGGGGCTAGCGGGAGGGAAGAGACCCAGTACTTC. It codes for CASSLGASGREETQYF.

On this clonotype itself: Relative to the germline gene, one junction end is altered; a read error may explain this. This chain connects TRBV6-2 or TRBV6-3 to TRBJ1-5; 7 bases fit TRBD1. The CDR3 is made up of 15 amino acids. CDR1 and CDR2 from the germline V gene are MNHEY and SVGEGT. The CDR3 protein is CASSLATGRNRPQHF. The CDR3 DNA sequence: TGTGCCAGCAGCCTCGCGACAGGGCGCAATCGGCCCCAGCATTTT.

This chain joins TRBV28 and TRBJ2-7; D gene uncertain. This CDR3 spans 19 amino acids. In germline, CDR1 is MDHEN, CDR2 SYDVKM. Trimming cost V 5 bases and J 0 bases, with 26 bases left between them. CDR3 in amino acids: CASSLSGPRITLGSYEQYF. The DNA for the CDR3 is TGTGCCAGCAGTCTATCTGGACCTAGGATTACCTTAGGCTCCTACGAGCAGTACTTC.

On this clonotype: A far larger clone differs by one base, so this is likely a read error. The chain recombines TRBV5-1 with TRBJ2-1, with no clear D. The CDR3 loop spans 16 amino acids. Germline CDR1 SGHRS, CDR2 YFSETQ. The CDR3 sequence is CASSLSSESPYNEQFF. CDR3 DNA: TGTGCCAGCAGCTTAAGTTCGGAGAGCCCCTACAATGAGCAGTTCTTC.

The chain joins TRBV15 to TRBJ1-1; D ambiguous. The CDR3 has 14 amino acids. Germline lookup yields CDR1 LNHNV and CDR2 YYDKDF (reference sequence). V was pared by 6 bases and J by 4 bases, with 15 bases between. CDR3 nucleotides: TGTGCCACCAGTCCTACCGCGGCGGGCACTGAAGCTTTCTTT. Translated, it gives CATSPTAAGTEAFF.

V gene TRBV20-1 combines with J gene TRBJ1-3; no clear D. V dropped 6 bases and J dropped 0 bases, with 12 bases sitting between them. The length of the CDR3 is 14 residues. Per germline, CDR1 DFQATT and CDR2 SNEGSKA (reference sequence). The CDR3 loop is CSAVGGISGNTIYF. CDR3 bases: TGCAGTGCCGTTGGAGGCATCTCTGGAAACACCATATATTTT.

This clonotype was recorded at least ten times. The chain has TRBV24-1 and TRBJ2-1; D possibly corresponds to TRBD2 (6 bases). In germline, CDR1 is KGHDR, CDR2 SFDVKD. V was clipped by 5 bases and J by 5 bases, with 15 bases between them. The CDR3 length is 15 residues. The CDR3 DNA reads TGTGCCACCAGTGGGCTTGGACGGGAGCACAATGAGCAGTTCTTC. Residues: CATSGLGREHNEQFF.

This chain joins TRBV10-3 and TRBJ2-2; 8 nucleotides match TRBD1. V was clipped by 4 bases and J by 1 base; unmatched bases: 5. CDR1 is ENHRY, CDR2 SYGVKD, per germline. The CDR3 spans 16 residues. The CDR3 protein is CAISASRGQNTGELFF. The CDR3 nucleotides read TGTGCCATCAGTGCATCCAGGGGGCAGAACACCGGGGAGCTGTTTTTT.